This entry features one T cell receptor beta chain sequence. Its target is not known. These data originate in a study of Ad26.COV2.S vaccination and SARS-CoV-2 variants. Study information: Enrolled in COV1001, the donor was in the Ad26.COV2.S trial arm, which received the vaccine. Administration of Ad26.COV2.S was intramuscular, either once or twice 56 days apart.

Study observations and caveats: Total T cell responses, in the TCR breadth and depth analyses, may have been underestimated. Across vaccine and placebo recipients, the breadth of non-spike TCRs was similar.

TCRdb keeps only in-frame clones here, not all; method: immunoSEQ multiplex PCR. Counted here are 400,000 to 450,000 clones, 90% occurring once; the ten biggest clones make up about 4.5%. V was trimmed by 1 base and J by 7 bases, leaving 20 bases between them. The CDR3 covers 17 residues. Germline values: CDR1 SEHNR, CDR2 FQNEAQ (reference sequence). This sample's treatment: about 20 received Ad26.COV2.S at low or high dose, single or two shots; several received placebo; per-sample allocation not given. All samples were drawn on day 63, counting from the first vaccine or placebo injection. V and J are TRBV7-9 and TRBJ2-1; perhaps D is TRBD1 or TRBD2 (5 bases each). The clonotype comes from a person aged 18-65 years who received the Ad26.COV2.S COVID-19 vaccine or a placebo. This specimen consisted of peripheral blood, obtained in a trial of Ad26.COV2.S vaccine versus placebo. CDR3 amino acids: CASSLVGEGRNGNEQFF. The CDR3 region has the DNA TGTGCCAGCAGCTTAGTGGGGGAAGGGCGAAATGGGAATGAGCAGTTCTTC.